This T cell receptor (beta chain) was captured in a study of blood T cells in healthy people across ages. Healthy Caucasians from Russia aged about 6 to 95 served as donors. The sample, about 10 milliliters of peripheral blood, was drawn from each donor. This CDR3 has 11 amino acids. Trimming removed 0 bases from V and 8 bases from J, with 4 bases in between. In germline, CDR1 is ENHRY, CDR2 SYGVKD. There are many counts of this clonotype. Primed by a sample-barcoded 5' primer and a J-beta primer mix, a second PCR proceeded for about 7 to 11 cycles. MiXCR, run by TCRdb on the 5' RACE reads, gives a single entry per CDR3 protein. The sample has roughly 680,000 distinct CDR3 sequences, about 50% seen once.

The chain carries TRBV10-3 and TRBJ1-2; no firm D call. Sequenced sample: blood. The TCR was taken from a woman over 75 in good health. The DNA of the CDR3 is TGTGCCATCAGTGAGTCAGACGGCTACACCTTC. Translating gives CAISESDGYTF.